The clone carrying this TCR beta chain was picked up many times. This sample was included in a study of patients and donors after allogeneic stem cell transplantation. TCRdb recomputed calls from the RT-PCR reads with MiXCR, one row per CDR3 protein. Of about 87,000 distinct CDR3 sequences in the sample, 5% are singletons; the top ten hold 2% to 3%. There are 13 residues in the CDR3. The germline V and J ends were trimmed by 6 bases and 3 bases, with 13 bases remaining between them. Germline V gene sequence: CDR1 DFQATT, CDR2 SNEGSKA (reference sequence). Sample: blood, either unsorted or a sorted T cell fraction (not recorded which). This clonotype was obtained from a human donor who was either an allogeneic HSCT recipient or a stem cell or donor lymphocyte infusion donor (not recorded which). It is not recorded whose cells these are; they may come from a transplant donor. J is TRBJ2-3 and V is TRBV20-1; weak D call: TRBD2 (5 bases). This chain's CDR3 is CSAPHGVTDTQYF. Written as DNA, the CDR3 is TGCAGTGCCCCACACGGGGTTACAGATACGCAGTATTTT.